The 17 T cell receptor beta chains below all came from one sample that was sequenced in a study of shared clonotypes between healthy human individuals. CD8 cells classed as naive were CD45RO-negative and positively selected for CCR7, excluding terminally differentiated effector memory CD45RA+ cells. The data were produced by immunoSEQ multiplex PCR, yet TCRdb's version contains in-frame clones alone and is incomplete. This table has roughly 2.1 million clones, 93% appearing once. Sequencing was carried out using naive CD8+ T cells from PBMCs. The receptors come from a young man in good health. Some clones in this sample may be carry-over from other donors' samples.

The rearrangement joins TRBV12-2 to TRBJ1-5. TRBV12-2 is reported as a pseudogene. This CDR3 has 17 residues. This CDR3 reads CASRLVGGGRRNQPQHF. As DNA, the CDR3 is TGTGCAAGTCGCTTAGTGGGGGGAGGTAGAAGGAATCAGCCCCAGCATTTT.

The CDR3 region has the DNA TGTGCCACCAGCAGACGACAGAACAATCAGCCCCAGCATTTT. It is translated as CATSRRQNNQPQHF. The chain combines TRBV15 with TRBJ1-5; perhaps TRBD1 as D (5 bases). Germline V gene lookup returns CDR1 LNHNV and CDR2 YYDKDF (reference sequence). Trimming shortened V by 2 bases and J by 3 bases, and 8 bases separated the two germline ends. The CDR3 extends over 14 amino acids.

The chain employs TRBV4-1 and TRBJ2-5, with D perhaps TRBD2 (6 bases). The J call may be faulty, since TRBJ2-7 better matches the DNA end. The CDR3 runs 15 residues. Germline loops: CDR1 MGHRA, CDR2 YSYEKL. CDR3 in DNA: TGCGCCAGCAGCCAAATGCTAGCGAGCCCCTACGAGCAGTACTTC. Translating it yields CASSQMLASPYEQYF.

The chain has TRBV7-2 and TRBJ2-7; TRBD2 matches 7 bases. The CDR3 contains 16 residues. The J segment lost 3 bases and the V segment lost 5 bases, leaving 13 bases of the junction unmatched. The germline V gene has CDR1 SGHTA and CDR2 FQGNSA. The CDR3 spells CASSPPRERDHYEQYF. The CDR3 DNA sequence: TGTGCCAGCAGCCCTCCCCGCGAGCGGGACCACTACGAGCAGTACTTC.

Concerning this clone: At the DNA level, this CDR3 is encoded by other sequences in the same sample as well. J is TRBJ1-5 and V is TRBV28; D possibly corresponds to TRBD1 (5 bases). Germline CDR1 MDHEN, CDR2 SYDVKM. The CDR3 is 14 residues long. Trimming took off 5 bases at V and 2 bases at J, with 10 bases between the two ends. CDR3 sequence reads: CASSPRDGNQPQHF. Here the CDR3 DNA reads TGTGCCAGCAGTCCCCGGGACGGCAATCAGCCCCAGCATTTT.

The chain combines TRBV27 with TRBJ2-2; no definite D call. V lost 4 bases to trimming and J lost 7 bases, with 16 bases between them. This CDR3 has 15 residues. The V gene's germline CDR1 is MNHEY and CDR2 SMNVEV (reference sequence). In nucleotides, the CDR3 is TGTGCCAGCAGTTCGGCCTCCCGGAAAAGCGGGGAGCTGTTTTTT. Protein product: CASSSASRKSGELFF.

The chain is built from TRBV9 and TRBJ2-1, with a possible D match to TRBD2 (6 bases). The V and J ends lost 0 bases and 1 base respectively, with 14 bases between them. Germline V gene sequence: CDR1 SGDLS, CDR2 YYNGEE. This CDR3 comprises 17 residues. CDR3 residues: CASSVVPGALSYNEQFF. The CDR3 DNA reads as TGTGCCAGCAGCGTAGTACCGGGAGCCTTATCCTACAATGAGCAGTTCTTC.

J is TRBJ2-7 and V is TRBV7-9; D is possibly TRBD1 (5 bases). From germline, CDR1 is SEHNR and CDR2 FQNEAQ (reference sequence). V gave up 6 bases and J gave up 11 bases, with 20 bases separating them. The CDR3 loop spans 13 amino acids. Here the CDR3 reads CASSIMGNEGEYF. For the CDR3, the DNA is TGTGCCAGCAGTATTATGGGGAACGAAGGGGAGTACTTC.

A word on this clone: Other nucleotide sequences from this sample produce the same CDR3. The CDR3 bases are TGTGCCAGCAGTTTGGGAGATACGCAGTATTTT. It codes for CASSLGDTQYF. The rearrangement links TRBV27 to TRBJ2-3, with D hard to call. The CDR3 runs to 11 residues. Germline assignment: CDR1 MNHEY and CDR2 SMNVEV (reference sequence). Trimming shortened V by 3 bases and J by 5 bases, and 3 bases separated the two germline ends.

This chain links TRBV27 with TRBJ2-7; D may match TRBD1 or TRBD2 (5 bases each). The CDR3 loop spans 16 amino acids. V lost 5 bases and J 0 bases, leaving 17 bases between the germline ends. CDR1 is MNHEY, CDR2 SMNVEV, per germline (reference sequence). The CDR3 loop reads CASSPYPGRHSYEQYF. For the CDR3, the DNA is TGTGCCAGCAGTCCATATCCGGGACGGCACTCCTACGAGCAGTACTTC.

The table lists this clone with a count of one. The V and J genes are TRBV18 and TRBJ2-1, with 12 bases that match TRBD2. The V and J ends lost 3 bases and 7 bases, in that order; junction bases with no gene match: 10. This CDR3 has 17 residues. Germline V gives CDR1 KGHSH, CDR2 LQKENI. In nucleotides, the CDR3 is TGTGCCAGCTCACCCCCACGACTAGCGGGGGCTTGGAATGAGCAGTTCTTC. Protein: CASSPPRLAGAWNEQFF.

This sequence joins TRBV28 and TRBJ2-3; TRBD1 might be the D (6 bases). The ends were cut back, 10 bases at V and 0 bases at J, with 11 bases in the middle. The CDR3 extends over 13 amino acids. Per germline, CDR1 MDHEN and CDR2 SYDVKM. The CDR3 loop is CATEDRSTDTQYF. The CDR3 nucleotides are TGTGCCACCGAGGACAGAAGCACAGATACGCAGTATTTT.

The CDR3 DNA reads as TGTGCCAGCAGCCCTACTCCGACCCAGGGGGAGAGGAATGAGCAGTTCTTC. Residues: CASSPTPTQGERNEQFF. The chain is built from TRBV11-2 and TRBJ2-1; 7 bases align to TRBD1. The V and J ends lost 5 bases and 7 bases, in that order; junction bases with no gene match: 17. CDR3 length equals 17 residues. The germline V gene encodes CDR1 SGHAT and CDR2 FQNNGV.

The J gene is TRBJ1-5, the V gene TRBV30; no reliable D call. V was trimmed by 0 bases and J by 1 base, leaving 19 bases between them. There are 18 residues in the CDR3. Per the germline V gene, CDR1 is GTSNPN and CDR2 is SVGIG (reference sequence). The CDR3 is CAWSVRTDIYPSNQPQHF. The CDR3 bases are TGTGCCTGGAGTGTTCGAACTGACATTTACCCCAGCAATCAGCCCCAGCATTTT.

The chain joins TRBV5-1 to TRBJ1-3, with 7 positions matching TRBD1. The J segment lost 0 bases and the V segment lost 1 base, leaving 7 bases of the junction unmatched. This CDR3 is built from 17 residues. CDR1 is SGHRS and CDR2 is YFSETQ in the germline V gene. The DNA for the CDR3 is TGCGCCAGCAGCTTGACTTTTCAGGGGGGCTCTGGAAACACCATATATTTT. Protein product: CASSLTFQGGSGNTIYF.

This clone was detected once. The CDR3, as DNA: TGCGCCAGCAGCCAAGAAGACACTAACTATGGCTACACCTTC. This encodes CASSQEDTNYGYTF. V gene TRBV4-3 combines with J gene TRBJ1-2; D unclear. V dropped 0 bases and J dropped 0 bases, with 5 bases sitting between them. The CDR3 has 14 amino acids. Looked up from germline, CDR1 is LGHNA and CDR2 is YSLEER.

This CDR3 reads CASSLNRGKAGELFF. The DNA of the CDR3 is TGTGCCAGCAGCCTAAACAGGGGAAAAGCCGGGGAGCTGTTTTTT. The chain recombines TRBV7-6 with TRBJ2-2; 7 positions agree with TRBD1. Germline CDR1 reads SGHVS; CDR2 reads FNYEAQ. The V gene end was trimmed by 5 bases and the J gene end by 6 bases; junction bases not matched to a gene: 9. The CDR3 contains 15 residues.